This paragraph covers one TCR beta chain sequence. In this sample, this clone turned up a few times. No antigen is known for it. No much larger clonotype is one base removed from it; base qualities were not supplied. The data belong to a study of beta chain features in type 1 diabetes (dated by TCRdb to 2017 to 2018). About the full investigation: Patients and healthy donors did not differ in mean age, gender distribution, total cell number or subset yield. A total of 90 million to 120 million sorted cells were examined across all samples, and a strong correlation was observed between cell number per subset and RNA yield. In the study, recently diagnosed type 1 diabetes patients and matched healthy donors were compared on the TCRB repertoires of their sorted circulating CD4+ T cell subsets. Whereas all 28 donors provided naive and central memory subsets, regulatory and stem cell-like memory subsets were isolated from just 8 patients and roughly 8 healthy donors.

From each donor, a single peripheral blood sample of about 120 mL on average was drawn into heparinised tubes. Using a panel that included CD45RO, CCR7, CD25, CD127, CD95 and CD27, naive, central memory, regulatory and stem cell-like memory CD4+ T cells were sorted on a BD FACSAria II. Every sorted population had a purity above 95%. Right away, PBMCs were isolated by Lymphoprep density gradient centrifugation and were stained directly, with no culture step. Samples were stained and sorted in pairs, with one healthy donor and one patient per experiment, so that batch effects were minimized. The full study reports these points: Fewer insertions and more nucleotide deletions at VDJ recombination sites were observed in patients with type 1 diabetes, implying thymic rearrangement abnormalities. Naive, central memory and regulatory TCRB repertoires appeared to be more alike among patients than among healthy donors. PCR may preferentially amplify shorter templates, but because patient and control samples were amplified and corrected together, any resulting skew would affect both groups equally. Because cDNA rather than genomic DNA was sequenced, highly expressing activated cells could have been over-represented, although no difference in activation and CD3 levels was found between groups. Because small numbers of individuals were included in the HLA sub-analyses, any influence of HLA type on TCRB rearrangement was left unresolved. Type 1 diabetes patients showed a moderate but significant shortening of TCRB CDR3 length in all four CD4+ subsets.

V was cut back by 4 bases and J by 2 bases, leaving a gap of 9 bases between them. In the germline V gene, CDR1 corresponds to SQVTM and CDR2 to ANQGSEA. Spanning cysteine to phenylalanine, the CDR3 consists of 12 amino acids. Left in the record is the CDR3 DNA by itself, 36 bases read in frame from the first base. The entire amount of isolated RNA was reverse transcribed using the High Capacity cDNA Reverse Transcription Kit, so the sequenced TCRB transcripts were expressed ones. Deep immunoSEQ sequencing was applied to naive, central memory and regulatory T cell samples, giving an average of roughly 3.5 million total reads per sample. Sorted cells were lysed in RLT buffer, and RNA was extracted using DNase-treated RNeasy Micro or Mini kits according to cell number. To prevent cross-contamination, each cell subset was processed individually, whereas patient and healthy donor samples were processed jointly. Using the immunoSEQ multiplex PCR, TCRB sequences were amplified from cDNA into 87-bp fragments spanning the CDR3 region. Sequencing of the amplicons was performed on the Illumina HiSeq platform. As for how the authors treated the data: Synthetic template baselines were used to correct PCR bias computationally, reads within Hamming distance 2 were collapsed, and singletons that could not be merged were discarded. Reads were aligned against IMGT to assign V, D and J genes, CDR3 length and insertions or deletions at six rearrangement sites. Clonotype counts were normalized to sorted cell number within each subset before computing true diversity and Gini coefficients with the tcR R package. The overlap coefficient, calculated on TCRB nucleotide sequences, was used to quantify repertoire sharing. Out-of-frame TCRB sequences from naive cells were analyzed to stand in for the pre-selection repertoire. TCRdb provides this immuneACCESS table in a form limited to in-frame rearrangements. Some clones are lacking; in checked studies, under half of them reflect an unresolved V gene, and why the rest are absent is not known. The V and J calls and the clone size are those of that table, but D and trimming were determined from the DNA. The sample profile shows over 350,000 clones; approximately 15% of them were found once. The ten largest clones take up around 0.02% of the sample.

Material: naive CD4+ T cells from blood. Explained via the paper, the cell subset or site label denotes: true naive CD4+ T cells. Recombination linked TRBV29-1 to TRBJ2-7; 6 matching bases give a weak D call of TRBD1. The TCR comes from a woman younger than 35 in good health. At the DNA level, the sequence is TGCAGCGTTGCCCGGACAGCCTACGAGCAGTACTTC. This encodes CSVARTAYEQYF.